The 5 T cell receptor beta chains in this list originate from one sample, sequenced in a study of PD-L1 blockade in urothelial cancer. The sample's time point: pretreatment peripheral blood. Data came from immunoSEQ multiplex PCR; TCRdb stores just in-frame clones and leaves some out. The sample holds tens of thousands of clones, about four fifths seen once. The material sequenced was PBMCs, taken around atezolizumab (anti-PD-L1) treatment. The receptors shown here come from a man in his 70s with urothelial cancer.

The chain links TRBV28 to TRBJ2-1, with 11 bases matching TRBD1. The CDR3 totals 15 residues. Per germline, CDR1 MDHEN and CDR2 SYDVKM. V dropped 4 bases and J dropped 8; count of bases not matched to a gene: 7. CDR3 sequence: CASSSGQGAFDEQFF. CDR3 in DNA: TGTGCCAGCAGTTCAGGACAGGGGGCGTTCGATGAGCAGTTCTTC.

This clone came up a few times. The V gene is TRBV4-1, the J gene TRBJ2-7; 11 nucleotides agree with TRBD2. Germline trimming cut 4 bases from V and 2 bases from J; bases unmatched to any gene: 10. The CDR3 contains 17 residues. Germline V gives CDR1 MGHRA, CDR2 YSYEKL. The CDR3 DNA follows: TGCGCCAGCAGCCGCGGACTAGCGGGTGGAGGGGCCTACGAGCAGTACTTC. It codes for CASSRGLAGGGAYEQYF.

As regards this clone: The sample has other DNA sequences that encode this CDR3 too. The V and J genes are TRBV6-1 and TRBJ1-2; D perhaps matches TRBD1 (6 bases). Per germline, CDR1 MNHNS and CDR2 SASEGT. The CDR3 extends over 13 amino acids. The V and J ends lost 7 bases and 6 bases respectively, with 15 bases between them. CDR3 coding DNA: TGTGCCAGCACTGAGACAGGTCTGAATGGCTACACCTTC. Its protein is CASTETGLNGYTF.

The chain couples TRBV2 to TRBJ2-3; the match to TRBD2 covers 11 bases. Germline V lookup: CDR1 SNHLY, CDR2 FYNNEI. The CDR3 is 14 amino acids. V shed 7 bases and J 3 bases; nucleotides not matched to a gene: 3. As DNA, the CDR3 is TGTGCCAGCACGCCTAGCGGGAGGACAGATACGCAGTATTTT. Translating it yields CASTPSGRTDTQYF.

The V gene is TRBV2, the J gene TRBJ1-3; D perhaps matches TRBD1 (5 bases). Trimming removed 2 bases at V and 0 bases at J, with 8 bases between. The CDR3 covers 15 residues. Germline assignment: CDR1 SNHLY and CDR2 FYNNEI. Here the CDR3 reads CASSEWGVSGNTIYF. The CDR3 nucleotides read TGTGCCAGCAGTGAATGGGGCGTCTCTGGAAACACCATATATTTT.